This entry lists 28 T cell receptor beta chains sequenced from one sample in a study of blood T cell repertoires in COVID-19. TCRdb keeps only in-frame clones here, not all; method: immunoSEQ multiplex PCR. The table has about 250,000 clones, about 88% seen once. Sample: peripheral blood. These TCRs come from a woman between 40 and 50 years old who had recovered from COVID-19.

CDR3 bases: TGTGCCAGCAGCTCACGGCGAGGACTAGCAGCAACAGATACGCAGTATTTT. It encodes CASSSRRGLAATDTQYF. This rearrangement joins TRBV13 to TRBJ2-3; TRBD2 matches 8 bases. The length of the CDR3 is 17 residues. V was pared by 4 bases and J by 3 bases, with 12 bases of the junction left unmatched. From germline, CDR1 is PRHDT and CDR2 FYEKMQ (reference sequence).

The gene calls are TRBV2 and TRBJ2-3; TRBD1 matches 7 bases. V lost 5 bases and J lost 10; bases outside the gene matches: 15. CDR1 is SNHLY and CDR2 is FYNNEI in the germline V gene. The CDR3 is 15 residues long. As DNA, the CDR3 is TGTGCCAGCAGTTTGGCCGACAGGGTCGGGTTTGCGCAGTATTTT. It encodes CASSLADRVGFAQYF.

The J gene is TRBJ2-5, the V gene TRBV19; 7 nucleotides match TRBD1. The CDR3 contains 14 residues. With V trimmed by 4 bases and J by 5 bases, 7 bases remained unmatched. Germline-derived CDR1 and CDR2 are LNHDA and SQIVND (reference sequence). DNA of the CDR3: TGTGCCAGTAGTACTATCACAGGGGTGGAGACCCAGTACTTC. It yields the protein CASSTITGVETQYF.

This clone was recorded once. The chain has TRBV6-1 and TRBJ2-2, with 7 bases that match TRBD2. With V trimmed by 7 bases and J by 0 bases, 14 bases remained unmatched. The CDR3 is 18 amino acids. CDR1 is MNHNS, CDR2 SASEGT, per germline. As DNA, the CDR3 is TGTGCCAGCAATCAAGCCGGGCTCCTAGCGGCGAACACCGGGGAGCTGTTTTTT. This encodes CASNQAGLLAANTGELFF.

The chain has TRBV18 and TRBJ2-1, with 15 bases aligning to TRBD2. Germline V gene lookup returns CDR1 KGHSH and CDR2 LQKENI. The CDR3 length is 17 residues. V trimming: 5 bases; J trimming: 7 bases; junction bases outside the gene matches: 9. Here the CDR3 reads CASSASTGTSGRNEQFF. The CDR3 coding sequence is TGTGCCAGCTCAGCATCAACCGGGACTAGCGGGAGGAATGAGCAGTTCTTC.

The chain joins TRBV4-2 to TRBJ1-4; D gene unclear. Germline assignment: CDR1 LGHNA and CDR2 YNFKEQ. This CDR3 has 15 amino acids. The ends were cut back, 1 base at V and 7 bases at J, with 13 bases in the middle. The CDR3, as DNA: TGTGCCAGCAGCCAAGCCGAAGGGCGGGGTGAAAAACTGTTTTTT. Amino acid sequence: CASSQAEGRGEKLFF.

V and J are TRBV27 and TRBJ2-3, with 7 nucleotides matching TRBD2. Germline V gives CDR1 MNHEY, CDR2 SMNVEV (reference sequence). V was pared by 2 bases and J by 5 bases, with 7 bases of the junction left unmatched. This CDR3 region has 15 residues. The CDR3 DNA sequence: TGTGCCAGCAGTTTAGTGGGGGGGTTTGGAGATACGCAGTATTTT. This codes for CASSLVGGFGDTQYF.

This clone was detected only a few times. The V call is TRBV18, the J call TRBJ2-4, with 7 nucleotides matching TRBD1. The CDR3 has 17 amino acids. Unmatched junction bases numbered 16, after V lost 2 bases and J lost 9 bases. In germline, CDR1 is KGHSH, CDR2 LQKENI. This CDR3 reads CASSPSPTGSYGSIQYF. As DNA, the CDR3 is TGTGCCAGCTCACCAAGTCCGACAGGGTCTTACGGAAGCATTCAGTACTTC.

V and J are TRBV28 and TRBJ1-6; D unclear. Trimming shortened V by 1 base and J by 7 bases, and 14 bases separated the two germline ends. CDR1 and CDR2 from the germline V gene are MDHEN and SYDVKM. The CDR3 totals 16 residues. CDR3 nucleotides: TGTGCCAGCAGTTTATTGGCGGGCATGTTGAATTCACCCCTCCACTTT. The encoded protein is CASSLLAGMLNSPLHF.

This clone was observed a handful of times. V usage is TRBV3-1 (or the pseudogene TRBV3-2) and J usage is TRBJ1-6, with unresolved D. CDR3 length: 14 amino acids. Trimming took 4 bases from V and 4 from J, leaving 8 bases between them. Germline V gives CDR1 LGHDT, CDR2 YNNKEL (reference sequence). The DNA for the CDR3 is TGTGCCAGCAGCCGAACAAATTATAATTCACCCCTCCACTTT. This gives the protein CASSRTNYNSPLHF.

The V and J genes are TRBV27 and TRBJ2-1, with TRBD2 as a possible D gene (6 bases). The CDR3 is made up of 14 amino acids. V lost 4 bases and J 3 bases, leaving 10 bases between the germline ends. From germline, CDR1 is MNHEY and CDR2 SMNVEV (reference sequence). CDR3 sequence reads: CASSSGDFYNEQFF. DNA for the CDR3: TGTGCCAGCAGTTCTGGGGACTTCTACAATGAGCAGTTCTTC.

V and J are TRBV5-1 and TRBJ2-3, with D hard to call. V was cut by 1 base and J by 5 bases, with 11 bases left in between. Germline V gene lookup returns CDR1 SGHRS and CDR2 YFSETQ. The CDR3 contains 14 residues. The CDR3 is CASSLRQAGDTQYF. The CDR3 DNA follows: TGCGCCAGCAGCTTGCGCCAGGCTGGAGATACGCAGTATTTT.

In this sample, this clone turned up a few times. The chain has TRBV5-1 and TRBJ1-3, with 8 bases identical to TRBD1. The ends lost 2 bases at V and 2 bases at J; junction bases unmatched: 3. Germline-derived CDR1 and CDR2 are SGHRS and YFSETQ. There are 15 residues in the CDR3. The CDR3 here is CASSLQGGTGNTIYF. CDR3 nucleotide sequence: TGCGCCAGCAGCTTACAGGGGGGAACTGGAAACACCATATATTTT.

The chain links TRBV7-9 to TRBJ2-3; tentatively, D is TRBD1 (6 bases). Between the trimmed V and J ends, which lost 1 base and 3 bases, there was a span of 17 bases. The CDR3 is 17 residues long. In germline, CDR1 is SEHNR, CDR2 FQNEAQ (reference sequence). CDR3 in DNA: TGTGCCAGCAGCTTAGAGTGGTGGGGGCAGGGTACAGATACGCAGTATTTT. Translated, it gives CASSLEWWGQGTDTQYF.

J is TRBJ2-7 and V is TRBV3-1 (or the pseudogene TRBV3-2); 14 bases are shared with TRBD2. Germline lookup yields CDR1 LGHDT and CDR2 YNNKEL (reference sequence). The CDR3 covers 16 residues. With 3 bases clipped from V and 0 bases from J, the junction kept 1 base outside the gene matches. CDR3 sequence (DNA): TGTGCCAGCAGCCAGGGGACTAGCGGGAGCTCCTACGAGCAGTACTTC. Amino acid sequence: CASSQGTSGSSYEQYF.

The V and J genes are TRBV11-2 and TRBJ2-7, with 11 bases that match TRBD2. Losses at the gene ends were 1 base for V and 4 bases for J; bases not matched to a gene: 9. The CDR3 is 17 amino acids. Germline CDR1 and CDR2: SGHAT and FQNNGV. CDR3 protein: CASSLAPTSGVSYEQYF. CDR3 DNA: TGTGCCAGCAGCTTAGCCCCGACTAGCGGGGTTTCTTACGAGCAGTACTTC.

The genes are TRBV2 and TRBJ2-1; 14 positions match TRBD2. The CDR3 length is 18 residues. Looked up from germline, CDR1 is SNHLY and CDR2 is FYNNEI. V dropped 6 bases and J dropped 6; count of bases not matched to a gene: 13. CDR3 sequence: CASRSGTSGSGGINEQFF. The CDR3 nucleotides read TGTGCCAGCAGGTCCGGGACTAGCGGGAGCGGGGGGATCAATGAGCAGTTCTTC.

Only one count was recorded for this clone. The gene calls are TRBV27 and TRBJ2-5; TRBD1 matches 9 bases. Germline V CDR1 and CDR2: MNHEY, SMNVEV (reference sequence). The CDR3 length is 17 residues. The V segment lost 2 bases and the J segment 1 base; nucleotides outside the gene matches: 8. DNA of the CDR3: TGTGCCAGCAGTTTACGCGGGGACAGGGAAGTCCAAGAGACCCAGTACTTC. The encoded protein is CASSLRGDREVQETQYF.

The chain is built from TRBV4-2 and TRBJ1-4; 9 positions agree with TRBD1. Germline V gene sequence: CDR1 LGHNA, CDR2 YNFKEQ. The CDR3 length is 18 residues. The J segment lost 7 bases and the V segment lost 0 bases, leaving 12 bases of the junction unmatched. The CDR3 DNA is TGTGCCAGCAGCCAAGATGGCCTCCGGACAGGGGATCGTGAAAAACTGTTTTTT. Protein sequence: CASSQDGLRTGDREKLFF.

The rearrangement uses TRBV12-3 or TRBV12-4 and TRBJ1-2; 7 bases agree with TRBD1. Losses at the gene ends were 5 bases for V and 4 bases for J; bases not matched to a gene: 4. The CDR3 is 13 residues long. CDR3 in amino acids: CASSRTGLYGYTF. The CDR3 DNA sequence: TGTGCCAGCAGTCGGACAGGACTCTATGGCTACACCTTC.

This rearrangement joins TRBV30 to TRBJ1-5; D unclear. Germline V gene data show CDR1 as GTSNPN and CDR2 as SVGIG (reference sequence). V lost 2 bases and J 2 bases, leaving 10 bases between the germline ends. The CDR3 is 14 residues long. As DNA, the CDR3 is TGTGCCTGGAGTTCGGTGGGAGGCAATCAGCCCCAGCATTTT. Translating it yields CAWSSVGGNQPQHF.

The chain employs TRBV7-2 and TRBJ2-1; TRBD2 matches 11 bases. V was clipped by 5 bases and J by 6 bases; unmatched bases: 12. Germline V lookup: CDR1 SGHTA, CDR2 FQGNSA. The CDR3 sequence is 17 residues long. The chain's CDR3 is CASSPRSTSGDVNEQFF. CDR3 nucleotide sequence: TGTGCCAGCAGCCCCAGGTCGACTAGCGGGGACGTCAATGAGCAGTTCTTC.

The gene calls are TRBV9 and TRBJ2-1; D remains ambiguous. Germline CDR1 is SGDLS and CDR2 is YYNGEE. The ends were cut back, 4 bases at V and 6 bases at J, with 8 bases in the middle. This CDR3 has 12 amino acids. This CDR3 is CASSLPGNEQFF. CDR3 coding DNA: TGTGCCAGCAGCTTACCGGGCAATGAGCAGTTCTTC.

This chain links TRBV7-3 with TRBJ2-1; tentatively, D is TRBD2 (5 bases). Trimming left V 0 bases short and J 6 bases short, with 12 bases between. Per the germline V gene, CDR1 is SGHTA and CDR2 is FQGTGA. The CDR3 extends over 15 amino acids. The CDR3 sequence is CASSLTDSDSNEQFF. As DNA, the CDR3 is TGTGCCAGCAGCTTAACGGACTCGGATAGCAATGAGCAGTTCTTC.

The chain employs TRBV28 and TRBJ2-7; the match to TRBD2 covers 7 bases. The V and J ends lost 6 bases and 4 bases, in that order; junction bases with no gene match: 9. The CDR3 has 14 amino acids. Germline CDR1 and CDR2: MDHEN and SYDVKM. In DNA form, the CDR3 reads TGTGCCAGCAGACGGCGGGGGTGGTGGTACGAGCAGTACTTC. Protein product: CASRRRGWWYEQYF.

This chain links TRBV7-9 with TRBJ1-5, with 12 bases lining up with TRBD1. The CDR3 consists of 16 residues. Germline CDR1 reads SEHNR; CDR2 reads FQNEAQ (reference sequence). The V gene end was trimmed by 5 bases and the J gene end by 3 bases; junction bases not matched to a gene: 5. Here the CDR3 reads CASSAWDRGPNQPQHF. The CDR3, as DNA: TGTGCCAGCAGCGCTTGGGACAGGGGGCCCAATCAGCCCCAGCATTTT.

The chain links TRBV21-1 to TRBJ1-2; no check of the table's D call, TRBD1, against the DNA was made. TRBV21-1 is described as a pseudogene. The CDR3 totals 13 residues. The CDR3 spells CASSRQGKGGYTF. The CDR3 bases are TGTGCCAGCAGCCGGCAGGGGAAAGGTGGCTACACCTTC.

This chain connects TRBV28 to TRBJ1-5; no reliable D call. The V gene's germline CDR1 is MDHEN and CDR2 SYDVKM. The CDR3 totals 15 residues. With 7 bases removed from V and 4 bases from J, the gap between germline ends came to 17 bases. This chain's CDR3 is CASNSARAPNQPQHF. The CDR3 bases are TGTGCCAGCAACTCGGCGAGGGCCCCTAATCAGCCCCAGCATTTT.